The 28 T cell receptor beta chains below come from one sample, sequenced in a study of blood T cells in healthy people across ages. Next came a second PCR, run for roughly 7 to 12 cycles, which used a sample-barcoded 5' primer along with a J-beta primer mix. TCRdb re-analysed the 5' RACE reads in MiXCR, keeping a single row per CDR3 protein. Here the sample spans over 1,300,000 distinct CDR3 sequences, roughly 60% being singletons. Sequencing was performed on blood. The receptor set was obtained from a young man in good health.

The genes are TRBV2 and TRBJ1-5; D is uncertain. Germline V gene sequence: CDR1 SNHLY, CDR2 FYNNEI. This CDR3 is 18 amino acids long. Trimming removed 6 bases at V and 0 bases at J, with 21 bases between. The CDR3 reads CASSLPEGRPLSNQPQHF. The CDR3 nucleotides are TGTGCCAGCAGCCTCCCTGAGGGCAGACCACTTAGCAATCAGCCCCAGCATTTT.

The chain joins TRBV29-1 to TRBJ2-1; D possibly corresponds to TRBD2 (6 bases). The CDR3 consists of 13 residues. V was pared by 3 bases and J by 10 bases, with 16 bases between. The germline V gene has CDR1 SQVTM and CDR2 ANQGSEA. In DNA form, the CDR3 reads TGCAGCGTTGAGTGGGAGGCCGGCGGGGAGCAGTTCTTC. This gives the protein CSVEWEAGGEQFF.

The CDR3 nucleotides are TGTGCCAGCAGTTACAGAGGGACTAGCGGGAGTCGTGGCAATGAGCAGTTCTTC. This codes for CASSYRGTSGSRGNEQFF. The chain combines TRBV6-5 with TRBJ2-1, with 14 positions matching TRBD2. This CDR3 region has 18 residues. The germline gives CDR1 MNHEY, CDR2 SVGAGI. V lost 2 bases to trimming and J lost 6 bases; unmatched junction nucleotides: 9.

The V call is TRBV4-1, the J call TRBJ1-6, with 8 nucleotides matching TRBD1. With V trimmed by 5 bases and J by 5 bases, 5 bases remained unmatched. The CDR3 loop spans 15 amino acids. CDR1 is MGHRA, CDR2 YSYEKL, per germline. CDR3 DNA: TGCGCCAGCAGCAAACCGGACAGGGATAATTCACCCCTCCACTTT. Translated: CASSKPDRDNSPLHF.

V and J are TRBV5-1 and TRBJ2-7; 10 bases are shared with TRBD2. Trimming at V came to 7 bases and at J to 1 base, leaving 5 bases not matched to a gene. The CDR3 extends over 14 amino acids. Germline V gene sequence: CDR1 SGHRS, CDR2 YFSETQ. CDR3 loop: CASLAGATSYEQYF. In DNA form, the CDR3 reads TGCGCCAGCCTAGCGGGAGCGACGTCCTACGAGCAGTACTTC.

Only a few counts were recorded for this clonotype. The chain carries TRBV29-1 and TRBJ2-1; TRBD1 matches 8 bases. CDR1 is SQVTM, CDR2 ANQGSEA, per germline. This CDR3 is built from 14 residues. V lost 4 bases and J lost 7; bases outside the gene matches: 9. CDR3 sequence reads: CSVARQGFMNEQFF. CDR3 sequence (DNA): TGCAGCGTTGCCAGACAGGGGTTTATGAATGAGCAGTTCTTC.

V and J are TRBV5-1 and TRBJ1-4, with D hard to call. CDR1 and CDR2 (germline): SGHRS, YFSETQ. The V and J ends lost 4 bases and 7 bases respectively, with 11 bases between them. This CDR3 has 13 residues. CDR3 sequence: CASSVAPTEKLFF. CDR3 coding DNA: TGCGCCAGCAGCGTAGCACCGACTGAAAAACTGTTTTTT.

The chain is built from TRBV7-2 and TRBJ1-2, with no clear D. Germline lookup yields CDR1 SGHTA and CDR2 FQGNSA. This CDR3 region has 12 residues. Trimming took off 5 bases at V and 2 bases at J, with 6 bases between the two ends. The CDR3 coding sequence is TGTGCCAGCAGCCCCCGGAACTATGGCTACACCTTC. Translated: CASSPRNYGYTF. The variable domain in full, completed from reference TRBV7-2 and TRBJ1-2, reads GAGVSQSPSNKVTEKGKDVELRCDPISGHTALYWYRQSLGQGLEFLIYFQGNSAPDKSGLPSDRFSAERTGGSVSTLTIQRTQQEDSAVYLCASSPRNYGYTFGSGTRLTVV.

CDR3 amino acids: CASSCSIGQGDSANEKLFF. The CDR3, as DNA: TGTGCCAGCAGTTGCTCGATTGGACAGGGGGATTCGGCTAATGAAAAACTGTTTTTT. This sequence joins TRBV6-5 and TRBJ1-4; 10 bases map to TRBD1. V lost 4 bases to trimming and J lost 3 bases; unmatched junction nucleotides: 14. The CDR3 is made up of 19 amino acids. From germline, CDR1 is MNHEY and CDR2 SVGAGI.

V and J are TRBV7-9 and TRBJ2-7, with 9 bases matching TRBD1. The ends lost 8 bases at V and 1 base at J; junction bases unmatched: 6. Germline CDR1 is SEHNR and CDR2 is FQNEAQ (reference sequence). This CDR3 spans 14 amino acids. The CDR3 region is CASADRGLSYEQYF. The DNA for the CDR3 is TGTGCCAGCGCAGACAGGGGGTTATCCTACGAGCAGTACTTC.

The chain employs TRBV24-1 and TRBJ2-3; a weak D match, TRBD1 (5 bases). V was clipped by 4 bases and J by 4 bases, with 20 bases between them. CDR1 is KGHDR, CDR2 SFDVKD, per germline. The CDR3 extends over 17 amino acids. The CDR3 protein is CATSEPPVGRAADTQYF. CDR3 DNA sequence: TGTGCCACCAGTGAGCCCCCCGTCGGCAGGGCGGCAGATACGCAGTATTTT.

This clonotype was detected a few times. The chain is built from TRBV27 and TRBJ2-3; the D gene is possibly TRBD1 (5 bases). This CDR3 has 13 residues. Germline loops: CDR1 MNHEY, CDR2 SMNVEV (reference sequence). V lost 1 base and J 7 bases, leaving 9 bases between the germline ends. CDR3 sequence reads: CASSLYGANTQYF. In nucleotides, the CDR3 is TGTGCCAGCAGTTTATATGGGGCAAATACGCAGTATTTT.

This chain joins TRBV6-5 and TRBJ2-1; D not certain. The CDR3 sequence is 14 residues long. Germline V gene sequence: CDR1 MNHEY, CDR2 SVGAGI. The V end was cut by 5 bases, the J end by 5 bases, with 13 bases between. The CDR3 region is CASSETPGNNEQFF. The DNA of the CDR3 is TGTGCCAGCAGTGAAACCCCCGGCAACAATGAGCAGTTCTTC.

This clonotype was seen only once. The chain couples TRBV16 to TRBJ2-7; D unclear. Trimming removed 2 bases from V and 4 bases from J, with 9 bases in between. Germline V lookup: CDR1 KGHSY, CDR2 FQNENV. The CDR3 totals 13 residues. This CDR3 is CASSQLGFYEQYF. The CDR3 DNA reads as TGTGCCAGCAGCCAACTAGGTTTTTACGAGCAGTACTTC.

This clonotype was picked up a small number of times. The chain carries TRBV9 and TRBJ2-7; the D gene could be TRBD1 or TRBD2 (5 bases each). Per germline, CDR1 SGDLS and CDR2 YYNGEE. This CDR3 comprises 18 residues. Trimming cost V 2 bases and J 0 bases, with 21 bases left between them. The chain's CDR3 is CASSVPMGEDTNSYEQYF. DNA for the CDR3: TGTGCCAGCAGCGTCCCCATGGGGGAAGATACCAACTCCTACGAGCAGTACTTC.

The rearrangement links TRBV29-1 to TRBJ2-3, with 12 bases that match TRBD1. Germline values: CDR1 SQVTM, CDR2 ANQGSEA. The CDR3 has 16 amino acids. Unmatched junction bases numbered 12, after V lost 6 bases and J lost 5 bases. CDR3 nucleotides: TGCAGCGTCGGATTTGGGACAGGGGGCTTTCGAGATACGCAGTATTTT. Its translation: CSVGFGTGGFRDTQYF.

V usage is TRBV20-1 and J usage is TRBJ1-1; D uncertain. The germline V gene encodes CDR1 DFQATT and CDR2 SNEGSKA (reference sequence). V was shortened by 6 bases and J by 8 bases, with 31 bases between the two germline ends. The CDR3 sequence is 17 residues long. The DNA for the CDR3 is TGCAGTGCGCCTGGACTGCTCTCTCCCCGAGGGATTTTAGAAGCTTTCTTT. This translates into CSAPGLLSPRGILEAFF.

The V call is TRBV10-3, the J call TRBJ1-2, with no clear D. The CDR3 loop spans 13 amino acids. The V end was cut by 4 bases, the J end by 5 bases, with 11 bases between. Germline V gene lookup returns CDR1 ENHRY and CDR2 SYGVKD. CDR3 loop: CAISAPGWYGYTF. The DNA of the CDR3 is TGTGCCATCAGTGCCCCGGGGTGGTATGGCTACACCTTC.

The chain employs TRBV12-5 and TRBJ2-1; 9 bases align to TRBD1. This CDR3 region has 15 residues. CDR1 is LGHNT and CDR2 is FRNRAP in the germline V gene. The junction had 13 bases not matched to a gene; V was cut back by 8 bases and J by 8 bases. Written as DNA, the CDR3 is TGTGCTAGTCGAAGGTCGGGGACAGGGATGGATGAGCAGTTCTTC. The encoded protein is CASRRSGTGMDEQFF.

Concerning this clonotype itself: The germline gene is not matched at one end of the junction; a read error may be the cause. The genes are TRBV29-1 and TRBJ2-5, with D perhaps matching TRBD2 (5 bases). This CDR3 has 13 amino acids. Germline values: CDR1 SQVTM, CDR2 ANQGSEA. CDR3 amino acids: CSVESGSREAQYF. DNA for the CDR3: TGCAGCGTTGAAAGCGGAAGCCGAGAGGCCCAGTACTTC.

The rearrangement joins TRBV7-8 to TRBJ1-4, with D perhaps matching TRBD1 (5 bases). The CDR3 runs to 16 residues. V lost 0 bases to trimming and J lost 8 bases, with 16 bases between them. The V gene's germline CDR1 is SGHVS and CDR2 FQNEAQ. The CDR3: CASSLARRAKGEKLFF. CDR3 in DNA: TGTGCCAGCAGCTTAGCCCGCAGGGCCAAAGGGGAAAAACTGTTTTTT.

The V call is TRBV4-3, the J call TRBJ2-1; D is undetermined. This CDR3 comprises 13 residues. CDR1 and CDR2 (germline): LGHNA, YSLEER. V lost 3 bases to trimming and J lost 4 bases, with 7 bases between them. CDR3 in DNA: TGCGCCAGCAGCCATGACACTTACAATGAGCAGTTCTTC. Translating gives CASSHDTYNEQFF.

Many counts were recorded for this clonotype. The chain carries TRBV5-1 and TRBJ2-3, with 8 bases lining up with TRBD1. V was clipped by 4 bases and J by 1 base; unmatched bases: 8. Germline loops: CDR1 SGHRS, CDR2 YFSETQ. The CDR3 runs 16 residues. The CDR3, as DNA: TGCGCCAGCAGCCTTAACCCGGGACAGGGCACAGATACGCAGTATTTT. This encodes CASSLNPGQGTDTQYF.

This clonotype came up once. J is TRBJ2-7 and V is TRBV6-1, with D perhaps matching TRBD1 (5 bases). The V gene lost 3 bases and the J gene lost 0 bases, with 12 bases spanning the gap. CDR1 and CDR2 (germline): MNHNS, SASEGT. This CDR3 spans 15 amino acids. CDR3 nucleotides: TGTGCCAGCAGTGAGGGGCCAGAATTCTCCTACGAGCAGTACTTC. Amino acid sequence: CASSEGPEFSYEQYF.

The chain links TRBV10-2 to TRBJ2-5; D may match TRBD1 or TRBD2 (5 bases each). The CDR3 length is 14 residues. Trimming cost V 5 bases and J 5 bases, with 15 bases left between them. The germline V gene has CDR1 WSHSY and CDR2 SAAADI. The CDR3 protein is CASSSDRDGETQYF. The DNA of the CDR3 is TGCGCCAGCAGTTCAGACCGGGACGGGGAGACCCAGTACTTC.

The rearrangement uses TRBV20-1 and TRBJ2-4, with 10 bases fitting TRBD2. The germline gives CDR1 DFQATT, CDR2 SNEGSKA (reference sequence). V trimming: 3 bases; J trimming: 8 bases; junction bases outside the gene matches: 16. This CDR3 is 17 amino acids long. CDR3 bases: TGCAGTGCTAGGCAAGAGCGGACTAGCGGCGTGTTGGACATTCAGTACTTC. Translated, it gives CSARQERTSGVLDIQYF.

The rearrangement joins TRBV20-1 to TRBJ2-7; D unclear. Trimming left V 3 bases short and J 0 bases short, with 15 bases between. This CDR3 has 15 amino acids. Per the germline V gene, CDR1 is DFQATT and CDR2 is SNEGSKA (reference sequence). CDR3 in DNA: TGCAGTGCTAGTTATCCCAAGCCGAGCTCCTACGAGCAGTACTTC. Translated, it gives CSASYPKPSSYEQYF.

The chain has TRBV20-1 and TRBJ2-1; TRBD1 matches 11 bases. CDR1 and CDR2 (germline): DFQATT, SNEGSKA (reference sequence). The trim removed 0 bases at V and 7 bases at J, leaving 5 bases unmatched. This CDR3 is 15 amino acids long. The CDR3 sequence is CSARDLWDRGNEQFF. As DNA, the CDR3 is TGCAGTGCTAGAGATCTCTGGGACAGGGGGAATGAGCAGTTCTTC.